This T cell receptor beta chain was captured in a study of blood T cells in healthy people across ages. Study-wide results and caveats: Among T cells, TCR beta diversity per million cells dropped roughly linearly as age rose. No one knew whether donors had CMV, which possibly confounded expanded clonotype changes. Compared with aged donors, long-lived donors showed fewer expanded clones, suggesting selection.

On this clonotype itself: Its antigen is not identified.

The CDR3 has 18 residues. Germline V gives CDR1 LGHNA, CDR2 YSLEER. Unmatched junction bases numbered 11, after V lost 4 bases and J lost 3 bases. A second PCR, run for roughly 6 to 11 cycles, used a sample-barcoded 5' primer plus a J-beta primer mix. A template-switch adaptor containing 12 random nucleotides labeled each cDNA molecule. TCRdb re-derived calls from the 5' RACE reads in MiXCR, one entry per CDR3 protein. The sample includes approximately 800,000 distinct CDR3 sequences, more than 45% seen only once; the top ten take approximately 23%. This clonotype was obtained from a man aged 25-45 years in good health. The rearrangement joins TRBV4-3 to TRBJ2-7; 14 bases map to TRBD2. The material sequenced was blood. CDR3 in DNA: TGCGCCAGCAGCCGCCGCACCGGGACTAGCGGGGGTCACTACGAGCAGTACTTC. It encodes CASSRRTGTSGGHYEQYF.